This T cell receptor beta chain appears in the sequencing data of a study of blood T cell repertoires in COVID-19. Study as a whole: There were acute and convalescent COVID-19 samples, and they came from the United States, Italy and Spain. Sources were T cells, B-cell-depleted T cells, or PBMCs; the material itself was cDNA or gDNA.

Original handling: From reference gene primer amplification, estimates of nucleated cell counts were derived. TCRdb's copy holds only in-frame clones and misses some; the assay was immunoSEQ multiplex PCR. That table supplies the V and J calls and clone size; D and trimming were determined from the DNA. This sample has tens of thousands of clones, with about 91% found just once. CDR1 is LGHDT and CDR2 is YNNKEL in the germline V gene (reference sequence). This CDR3 spans 14 amino acids. The junction had 3 bases not matched to a gene; V was cut back by 6 bases and J by 2 bases. Sequencing input: peripheral blood. This receptor was identified in a human donor with active COVID-19. The donor label of this sample is uncertain. The V and J genes are TRBV3-1 (or the pseudogene TRBV3-2) and TRBJ2-7; TRBD2 matches at 11 bases. The CDR3 loop reads CASSVAGGPYEQYF. In DNA form, the CDR3 reads TGTGCCAGCAGTGTAGCGGGGGGGCCCTACGAGCAGTACTTC.